This is a list of T cell receptor beta chains from one sample in a study of T-cell memory formation after mild COVID-19. TCRdb reprocessed the 5' RACE reads via MiXCR and lists one record per CDR3 protein. The sample yields some 280,000 distinct CDR3 sequences, about a sixth seen once. Sequencing was carried out using PBMCs or a T cell subset sorted from them (not recorded which). The receptors here all came from a man younger than 35 who had mild COVID-19 (a few samples of this study predate the infection). Cell type and time point are not known. Each CDR3 is given with its conserved first and last residue. Fields, in order: J gene, D gene, clone size, V gene, CDR3 protein, CDR3 DNA. A D gene is named only where the DNA matches it firmly. Not every row has a clone size; where given, it reads once, few, many or a size class.

>TRBJ1-1|TRBD1|few|TRBV6-5
CASRTGQVTEAFF
TGTGCCAGCAGAACCGGACAGGTCACTGAAGCTTTCTTT
>TRBJ1-6|NA|NA|TRBV7-9
CASSFPTSPLHF
TGTGCCAGCAGCTTCCCAACTTCACCCCTCCACTTT
>TRBJ1-5|NA|NA|TRBV4-3
CASSQDFRGQPQHF
TGCGCCAGCAGCCAAGACTTTCGGGGGCAGCCCCAGCATTTT
>TRBJ1-6|TRBD1|NA|TRBV4-3
CASSHDHVRGRADNSPLHF
TGCGCCAGCAGCCATGATCACGTCAGGGGGAGGGCTGATAATTCACCCCTCCACTTT
>TRBJ1-5|NA|few|TRBV3-1
CASSQDLVRGQPQHF
TGTGCCAGCAGCCAAGATTTGGTCCGGGGTCAGCCCCAGCATTTT
>TRBJ2-5|TRBD2|NA|TRBV7-9
CASSSPSSGGQETQYF
TGTGCCAGCAGCTCCCCCTCGAGCGGGGGCCAGGAGACCCAGTACTTC
>TRBJ2-7|TRBD2|many|TRBV7-2
CASSLGVGGAYEQYF
TGTGCCAGCAGCTTAGGAGTCGGGGGGGCCTACGAGCAGTACTTC
>TRBJ1-5|NA|NA|TRBV10-3
CAISESISHPQHF
TGTGCCATCAGTGAGTCGATCAGCCATCCCCAGCATTTT
>TRBJ1-1|TRBD1|NA|TRBV2
CASSWTGGPNTEAFF
TGTGCCAGCAGTTGGACAGGGGGTCCGAACACTGAAGCTTTCTTT
>TRBJ1-3|NA|NA|TRBV25-1
CASTSSGNTIYF
TGTGCCAGCACTTCTTCTGGAAACACCATATATTTT
>TRBJ2-6|NA|few|TRBV5-5
CASSLWRSSGANVLTF
TGTGCCAGCAGCTTGTGGAGGAGCTCTGGGGCCAACGTCCTGACTTTC
>TRBJ2-3|TRBD1|once|TRBV5-1
CASSLQTGYLADTQYF
TGCGCCAGCAGCCTACAGACAGGGTATTTGGCAGATACGCAGTATTTT
>TRBJ2-7|NA|NA|TRBV20-1
CSASYVRAGEEQYF
TGCAGTGCTAGTTACGTCAGAGCAGGGGAGGAGCAGTACTTC
>TRBJ1-1|NA|many|TRBV6-4
CASSEKEYTEAFF
TGTGCCAGCAGTGAAAAGGAGTACACTGAAGCTTTCTTT
>TRBJ2-5|TRBD1|NA|TRBV20-1
CSASGVGTGGSETQYF
TGCAGTGCTAGTGGGGTCGGGACAGGGGGCTCAGAGACCCAGTACTTC
>TRBJ2-1|NA|few|TRBV29-1
CSVAGNRDHNEQFF
TGCAGCGTTGCCGGAAACAGGGATCACAATGAGCAGTTCTTC
>TRBJ1-4|TRBD1|NA|TRBV5-1
CASRHRTGGSEKLFF
TGCGCCAGCAGACATCGGACAGGGGGCTCTGAAAAACTGTTTTTT
>TRBJ2-3|TRBD1|many|TRBV20-1
CSALTGTGTDTQYF
TGCAGTGCCCTGACCGGGACAGGCACAGATACGCAGTATTTT
>TRBJ2-5|NA|NA|TRBV7-9
CASSMPGYQYF
TGTGCCAGCAGCATGCCGGGATACCAGTACTTC
>TRBJ1-2|TRBD1|NA|TRBV19
CASSVDRVSYGYTF
TGTGCCAGTAGCGTCGACAGGGTCAGCTATGGCTACACCTTC
>TRBJ2-3|NA|NA|TRBV9
CASSVATGTTDTQYF
TGTGCCAGCAGCGTAGCGACAGGAACCACAGATACGCAGTATTTT
>TRBJ2-1|NA|NA|TRBV5-1
CASSLEGWSEQFF
TGCGCCAGCAGCTTGGAGGGTTGGAGCGAGCAGTTCTTC
>TRBJ2-1|NA|few|TRBV20-1
CSARGLASVYNEQFF
TGCAGTGCTAGAGGGCTTGCCTCGGTCTACAATGAGCAGTTCTTC
>TRBJ2-7|TRBD1|NA|TRBV20-1
CSAGGPGQGTYEQYF
TGCAGTGCTGGAGGGCCGGGACAGGGGACCTACGAGCAGTACTTC
>TRBJ2-7|NA|few|TRBV5-1
CASSSTRMASEQYF
TGCGCCAGCAGCTCCACGCGAATGGCTAGCGAGCAGTACTTC
>TRBJ1-5|TRBD1|NA|TRBV6-5
CASSSSGDRDSNQPQHF
TGTGCCAGCAGTTCCTCGGGGGACAGAGATAGCAATCAGCCCCAGCATTTT
>TRBJ2-1|NA|many|TRBV7-2
CASRGRGYYNEQFF
TGTGCCAGCAGGGGGCGGGGCTACTACAATGAGCAGTTCTTC
>TRBJ1-1|TRBD1|NA|TRBV29-1
CSVQGARPTEAFF
TGCAGCGTCCAGGGGGCGCGACCGACTGAAGCTTTCTTT
>TRBJ2-2|TRBD1|NA|TRBV7-9
CAIHRGTGTGELFF
TGTGCCATTCACAGGGGCACGGGCACCGGGGAGCTGTTTTTT
>TRBJ2-1|NA|many|TRBV7-9
CASTWDNNEQFF
TGTGCCAGCACCTGGGACAACAATGAGCAGTTCTTC
>TRBJ1-4|NA|few|TRBV7-6
CASSLAYRERNEKLFF
TGTGCCAGCAGCTTAGCGTACAGGGAACGTAATGAAAAACTGTTTTTT
>TRBJ2-2|NA|few|TRBV6-2/TRBV6-3
CASSHGNTGELFF
TGTGCCAGCAGCCACGGGAACACCGGGGAGCTGTTTTTT
>TRBJ2-7|NA|few|TRBV5-1
CASSSRGLGDEQYF
TGCGCCAGCAGCAGCAGGGGACTTGGGGACGAGCAGTACTTC
>TRBJ2-1|TRBD2|NA|TRBV28
CASSLLGLAGGSYNEQFF
TGTGCCAGCAGTTTATTGGGACTAGCGGGGGGTTCTTACAATGAGCAGTTCTTC
>TRBJ2-7|NA|few|TRBV5-1
CASSLDLYEQYF
TGCGCCAGCAGCTTGGATCTTTACGAGCAGTACTTC
>TRBJ2-3|TRBD2|NA|TRBV7-9
CASSWTSGSDTQYF
TGTGCCAGCAGTTGGACTAGCGGGTCTGATACGCAGTATTTT
>TRBJ2-5|NA|NA|TRBV20-1
CSARSGAVETQYF
TGCAGTGCTAGGTCGGGGGCGGTGGAGACCCAGTACTTC
>TRBJ2-1|TRBD2|many|TRBV5-1
CASQLLTSGGYNEQFF
TGCGCCAGCCAGTTACTTACTAGCGGGGGATACAATGAGCAGTTCTTC
>TRBJ2-1|TRBD2|medium-sized|TRBV5-1
CASSLYSGEGGNEQFF
TGCGCCAGCAGCTTGTATAGCGGGGAAGGGGGAAATGAGCAGTTCTTC
>TRBJ2-1|NA|many|TRBV7-9
CASSLARGADNEQFF
TGTGCCAGCAGCTTAGCTCGGGGGGCCGACAATGAGCAGTTCTTC
>TRBJ2-3|NA|few|TRBV7-3
CASSPGPYTDTQYF
TGTGCCAGCAGCCCGGGGCCCTACACAGATACGCAGTATTTT
>TRBJ2-3|NA|NA|TRBV7-2
CASRGVSTDTQYF
TGTGCCAGCAGGGGGGTTAGCACAGATACGCAGTATTTT
>TRBJ2-3|NA|few|TRBV20-1
CSPRGGSTDTQYF
TGCAGTCCTAGGGGGGGATCCACAGATACGCAGTATTTT
>TRBJ2-4|TRBD1|many|TRBV5-6
CASSLDRANIQYF
TGTGCCAGCAGCCTAGACAGGGCGAACATTCAGTACTTC
>TRBJ2-3|TRBD1|NA|TRBV7-2
CASRLGTVFPDTQYF
TGTGCCAGCAGACTTGGGACAGTATTCCCAGATACGCAGTATTTT
>TRBJ1-1|TRBD1|NA|TRBV5-1
CASSPGTGGGTEAFF
TGCGCCAGCAGCCCAGGGACAGGCGGAGGGACTGAAGCTTTCTTT
>TRBJ2-3|TRBD1|few|TRBV7-9
CASSLGVGTGGFTDTQYF
TGTGCCAGCAGCTTAGGCGTCGGGACAGGGGGTTTCACAGATACGCAGTATTTT
>TRBJ2-5|NA|NA|TRBV15
CATAKRDQETQYF
TGTGCCACCGCCAAGAGGGACCAAGAGACCCAGTACTTC
>TRBJ2-3|TRBD2|many|TRBV9
CASSSASGGADTQYF
TGTGCCAGCAGCTCGGCTAGCGGGGGTGCAGATACGCAGTATTTT
>TRBJ2-5|NA|NA|TRBV13
CASSPTELEETQYF
TGTGCCAGCAGCCCGACAGAGTTAGAAGAGACCCAGTACTTC
>TRBJ2-3|NA|NA|TRBV5-1
CASHAGSTDTQYF
TGCGCCAGCCACGCGGGGAGCACAGATACGCAGTATTTT
>TRBJ2-6|NA|few|TRBV6-5
CASSYGLGGANVLTF
TGTGCCAGCAGTTACGGCCTGGGGGGGGCCAACGTCCTGACTTTC
>TRBJ1-3|NA|few|TRBV4-2
CASSQEGHNSGNTIYF
TGTGCCAGCAGCCAAGAGGGACATAACTCTGGAAACACCATATATTTT
>TRBJ2-3|NA|many|TRBV7-2
CASSFLPLSGTDTQYF
TGTGCCAGCAGCTTCCTGCCCTTGTCAGGGACAGATACGCAGTATTTT